The entry that follows covers one TCR beta chain sequence. In the authors' workflow: Reference gene primer amplification gave nucleated cell count estimates. Sequencing used immunoSEQ multiplex PCR; TCRdb keeps in-frame clones, though not all of them. V and J calls plus clone size are reproduced from that table; the DNA served to infer D and trimming. The data contain around 150,000 clones, roughly 86% of them seen just once; the ten biggest clones take up roughly 3.9%. Trimming removed 0 bases from V and 5 bases from J; junction bases left unmatched: 18. From germline, CDR1 is LGHNA and CDR2 YSLEER. This CDR3 has 20 amino acids. The sample is drawn from a study of blood T cell repertoires in COVID-19. At the level of the study: There were acute and convalescent COVID-19 samples, and they came from the United States, Italy and Spain. Sources were T cells, B-cell-depleted T cells, or PBMCs; the material itself was cDNA or gDNA.

The receptor's source is a woman aged 55 to 70 who had recovered from COVID-19. The chain joins TRBV4-3 to TRBJ2-3; TRBD2 matches at 9 bases. The sequenced sample consisted of peripheral blood. The CDR3 DNA reads TGCGCCAGCAGCCAAGAAGGGCGAACGGGTTGGCGGGGGGGGGAAGATACGCAGTATTTT. As protein: CASSQEGRTGWRGGEDTQYF.